Shown below are 5 T cell receptor beta chains from a single sample sequenced in a study of cytomegalovirus exposure and HLA in healthy donors. The primer mix had 60 Vbeta and 13 Jbeta primers. Repertoires were generated with immunoSEQ multiplex PCR, while TCRdb's copy carries only in-frame clones and drops some. The sample has roughly 200,000 clones, more than 9.5% seen once. The sequencing input was PBMCs. Source of these receptors: a man aged 45-60 years in good health and CMV-seropositive.

V and J are TRBV7-3 and TRBJ2-7, with TRBD1 identical over 9 bases. V lost 6 bases to trimming and J lost 9 bases; unmatched junction nucleotides: 12. The CDR3 has 14 amino acids. CDR1 SGHTA and CDR2 FQGTGA come from the germline V gene. In DNA form, the CDR3 reads TGTGCCAGCAGTCCCGGGACAGGGCAACTGAGGCAGTACTTC. This sequence encodes CASSPGTGQLRQYF.

This clone has only a few counts. The chain has TRBV5-4 and TRBJ2-3, with D tentatively TRBD2 (7 bases). Germline V gives CDR1 SGHNT, CDR2 YYREEE (reference sequence). Trimming pared 0 bases from V and 4 bases from J, leaving 15 bases between. This CDR3 region has 16 residues. The CDR3 sequence is CASSLVGTGRADTQYF. The CDR3 DNA is TGTGCCAGCAGCTTGGTCGGAACAGGGAGGGCAGATACGCAGTATTTT.

The chain couples TRBV4-3 to TRBJ2-3; perhaps TRBD1 as D (5 bases). V shed 3 bases and J shed 10 bases, with 14 bases lying between them. The CDR3 is 13 amino acids. Germline V gene data show CDR1 as LGHNA and CDR2 as YSLEER. Here the CDR3 DNA reads TGCGCCAGCAGCCAGCAGACAGAGGCAGCGCAGTATTTT. Protein product: CASSQQTEAAQYF.

This clone was recorded a few times. This rearrangement joins TRBV2 to TRBJ1-1; 7 nucleotides agree with TRBD1. Germline V gene data show CDR1 as SNHLY and CDR2 as FYNNEI. The CDR3 totals 17 residues. Trimming at V came to 0 bases and at J to 1 base, leaving 8 bases not matched to a gene. CDR3 DNA: TGTGCCAGCAGTGAAGCGGGACAGTTTTTCCCGAACACTGAAGCTTTCTTT. Protein: CASSEAGQFFPNTEAFF.

The V and J genes are TRBV7-9 and TRBJ2-2; the match to TRBD2 covers 9 bases. Germline values: CDR1 SEHNR, CDR2 FQNEAQ (reference sequence). Germline trimming cut 4 bases from V and 10 bases from J; bases unmatched to any gene: 7. CDR3 length: 14 residues. CDR3 bases: TGTGCCAGCAGCTCTCTAGCGGGGAGGCAGGAGCTGTTTTTT. This translates into CASSSLAGRQELFF.